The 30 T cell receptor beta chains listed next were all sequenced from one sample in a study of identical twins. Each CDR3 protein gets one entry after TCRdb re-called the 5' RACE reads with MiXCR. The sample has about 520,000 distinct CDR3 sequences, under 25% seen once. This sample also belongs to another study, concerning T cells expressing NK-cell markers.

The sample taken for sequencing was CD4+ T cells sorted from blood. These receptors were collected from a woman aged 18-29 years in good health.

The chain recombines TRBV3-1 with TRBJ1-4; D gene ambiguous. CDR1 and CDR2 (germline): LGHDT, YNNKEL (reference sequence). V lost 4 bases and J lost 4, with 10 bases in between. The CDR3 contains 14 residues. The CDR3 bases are TGTGCCAGCAGCCTCCGGTACCTTAATGAAAAACTGTTTTTT. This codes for CASSLRYLNEKLFF.

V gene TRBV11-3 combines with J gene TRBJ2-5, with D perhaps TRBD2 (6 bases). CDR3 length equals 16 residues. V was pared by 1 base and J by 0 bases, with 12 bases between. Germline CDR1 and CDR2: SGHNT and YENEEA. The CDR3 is CASSLAGDSYQETQYF. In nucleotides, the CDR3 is TGTGCCAGCAGCTTAGCGGGGGACTCGTACCAAGAGACCCAGTACTTC.

CDR3 nucleotide sequence: TGCAGTGCTAGACTACCGGAACGCTCTGGAAACACCATATATTTT. It is translated as CSARLPERSGNTIYF. V usage is TRBV20-1 and J usage is TRBJ1-3; D call uncertain. This CDR3 is built from 15 residues. CDR1 DFQATT and CDR2 SNEGSKA come from the germline V gene (reference sequence). The V end lost 2 bases, the J end lost 0 bases, and 11 bases lay between the germline ends.

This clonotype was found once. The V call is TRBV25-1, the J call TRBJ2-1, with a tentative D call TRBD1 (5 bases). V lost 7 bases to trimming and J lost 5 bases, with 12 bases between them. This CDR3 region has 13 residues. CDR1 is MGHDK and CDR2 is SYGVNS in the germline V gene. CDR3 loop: CASTPKGNNEQFF. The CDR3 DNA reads TGTGCCAGCACCCCAAAGGGGAACAATGAGCAGTTCTTC.

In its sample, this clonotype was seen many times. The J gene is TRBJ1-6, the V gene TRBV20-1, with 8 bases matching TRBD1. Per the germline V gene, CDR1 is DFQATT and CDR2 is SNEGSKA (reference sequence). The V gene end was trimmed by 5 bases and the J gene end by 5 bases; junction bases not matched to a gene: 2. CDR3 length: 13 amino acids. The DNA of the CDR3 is TGCAGTGCTCAGGGGGCCAATAATTCACCCCTCCACTTT. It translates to CSAQGANNSPLHF.

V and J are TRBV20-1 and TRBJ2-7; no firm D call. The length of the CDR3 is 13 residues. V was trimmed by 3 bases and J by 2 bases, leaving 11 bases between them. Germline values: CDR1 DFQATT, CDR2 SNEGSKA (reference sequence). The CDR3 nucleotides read TGCAGTGCTAGTGGTCAGGCAACCTACGAGCAGTACTTC. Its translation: CSASGQATYEQYF.

The CDR3 DNA reads TGTGCCAGCAGCCAAGCCCTATTAGCGGGATTAGGAGATACGCAGTATTTT. This translates into CASSQALLAGLGDTQYF. The chain has TRBV3-1 and TRBJ2-3; 8 bases are shared with TRBD2. The V segment lost 1 base and the J segment 5 bases; nucleotides outside the gene matches: 11. CDR3 length: 17 amino acids. Germline V gene lookup returns CDR1 LGHDT and CDR2 YNNKEL (reference sequence).

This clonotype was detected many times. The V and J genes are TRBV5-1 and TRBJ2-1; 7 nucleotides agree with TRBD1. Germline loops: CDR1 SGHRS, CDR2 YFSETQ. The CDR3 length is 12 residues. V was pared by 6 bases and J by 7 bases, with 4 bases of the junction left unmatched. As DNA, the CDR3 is TGCGCCAGCAAACAGGGGCCGAATGAGCAGTTCTTC. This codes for CASKQGPNEQFF.

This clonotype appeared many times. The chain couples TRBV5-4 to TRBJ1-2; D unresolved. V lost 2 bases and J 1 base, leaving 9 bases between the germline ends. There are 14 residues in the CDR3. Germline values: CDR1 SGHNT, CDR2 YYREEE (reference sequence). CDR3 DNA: TGTGCCAGCAGCTTCCCCGATGATAACTATGGCTACACCTTC. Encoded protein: CASSFPDDNYGYTF.

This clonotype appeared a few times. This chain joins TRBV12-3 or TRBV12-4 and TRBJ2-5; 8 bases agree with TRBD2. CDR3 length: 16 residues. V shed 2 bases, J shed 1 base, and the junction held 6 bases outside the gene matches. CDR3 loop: CASSLLGRGGQETQYF. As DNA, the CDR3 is TGTGCCAGCAGTTTATTAGGACGGGGGGGCCAAGAGACCCAGTACTTC.

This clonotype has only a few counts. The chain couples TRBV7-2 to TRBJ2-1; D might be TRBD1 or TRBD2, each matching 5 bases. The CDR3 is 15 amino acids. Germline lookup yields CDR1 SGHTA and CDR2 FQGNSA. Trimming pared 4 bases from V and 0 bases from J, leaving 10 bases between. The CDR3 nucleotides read TGTGCCAGCAGCTGGGACGCCAGCTCCTACAATGAGCAGTTCTTC. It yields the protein CASSWDASSYNEQFF.

CDR3 nucleotide sequence: TGCAGTGCTAGGTCCCCTAATTACGAGCAGTACTTC. Residues: CSARSPNYEQYF. V gene TRBV20-1 combines with J gene TRBJ2-7; no firm D call. Germline lookup yields CDR1 DFQATT and CDR2 SNEGSKA (reference sequence). The CDR3 consists of 12 residues. V lost 3 bases to trimming and J lost 4 bases, with 10 bases between them.

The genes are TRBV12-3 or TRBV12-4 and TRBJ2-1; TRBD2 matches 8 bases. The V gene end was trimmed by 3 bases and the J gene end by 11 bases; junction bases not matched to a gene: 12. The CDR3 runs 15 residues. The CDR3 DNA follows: TGTGCCAGCAGTTTCGGGGGGCCGGGACTAGTTAAGCAGTTCTTC. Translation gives CASSFGGPGLVKQFF.

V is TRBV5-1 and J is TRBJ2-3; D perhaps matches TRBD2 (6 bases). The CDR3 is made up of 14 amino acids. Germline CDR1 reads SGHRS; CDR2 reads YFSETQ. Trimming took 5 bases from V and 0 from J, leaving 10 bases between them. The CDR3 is CASSSSVSTDTQYF. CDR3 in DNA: TGCGCCAGCAGTTCTAGCGTAAGCACAGATACGCAGTATTTT.

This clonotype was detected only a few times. The CDR3 loop is CASRLNWDTEAFF. DNA of the CDR3: TGTGCCAGCAGGCTCAACTGGGACACTGAAGCTTTCTTT. This sequence joins TRBV6-1 and TRBJ1-1; D gene unclear. The length of the CDR3 is 13 residues. The germline V gene has CDR1 MNHNS and CDR2 SASEGT. Trimming shortened V by 6 bases and J by 3 bases, and 11 bases separated the two germline ends.

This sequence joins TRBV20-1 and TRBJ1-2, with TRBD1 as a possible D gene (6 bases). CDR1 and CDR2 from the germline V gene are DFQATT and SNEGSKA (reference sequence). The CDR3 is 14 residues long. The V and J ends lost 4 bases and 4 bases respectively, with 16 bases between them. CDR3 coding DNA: TGCAGTGCTATGTTGGGGGGCTCGGGCTATGGCTACACCTTC. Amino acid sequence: CSAMLGGSGYGYTF.

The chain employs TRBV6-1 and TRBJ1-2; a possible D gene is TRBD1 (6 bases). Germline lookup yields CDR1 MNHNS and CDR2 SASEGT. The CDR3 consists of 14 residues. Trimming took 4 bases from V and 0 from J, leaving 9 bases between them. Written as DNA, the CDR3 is TGTGCCAGCAGTGGTGGGGGGCCTAACTATGGCTACACCTTC. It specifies CASSGGGPNYGYTF.

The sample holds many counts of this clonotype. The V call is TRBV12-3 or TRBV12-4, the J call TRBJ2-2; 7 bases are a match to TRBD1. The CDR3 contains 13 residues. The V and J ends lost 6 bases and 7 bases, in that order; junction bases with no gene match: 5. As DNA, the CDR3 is TGTGCCAGCAGATTACAGGGGATCGGGGAGCTGTTTTTT. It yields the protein CASRLQGIGELFF.

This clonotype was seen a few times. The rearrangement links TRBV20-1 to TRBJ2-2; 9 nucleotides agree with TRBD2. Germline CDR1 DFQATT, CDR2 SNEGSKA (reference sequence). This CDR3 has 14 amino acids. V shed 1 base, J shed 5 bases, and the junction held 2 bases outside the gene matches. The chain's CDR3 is CSARGLAGTGELFF. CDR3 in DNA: TGCAGTGCTAGAGGGCTAGCGGGGACCGGGGAGCTGTTTTTT.

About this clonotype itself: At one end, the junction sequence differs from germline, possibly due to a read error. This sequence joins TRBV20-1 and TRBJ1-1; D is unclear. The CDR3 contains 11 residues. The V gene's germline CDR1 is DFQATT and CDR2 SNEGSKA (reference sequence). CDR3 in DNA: TGCAGTGCTAGGAGGCCGACTGAGGCTTTCTTT. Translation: CSARRPTEAFF.

CDR3 region: CASSLGAGGNKYNEQFF. The CDR3 DNA sequence: TGTGCCAGCAGCTTAGGGGCCGGAGGGAATAAGTACAATGAGCAGTTCTTC. The chain recombines TRBV7-6 with TRBJ2-1; TRBD2 might be the D (6 bases). The CDR3 extends over 17 amino acids. Per germline, CDR1 SGHVS and CDR2 FNYEAQ. Trimming removed 1 base at V and 4 bases at J, with 17 bases between.

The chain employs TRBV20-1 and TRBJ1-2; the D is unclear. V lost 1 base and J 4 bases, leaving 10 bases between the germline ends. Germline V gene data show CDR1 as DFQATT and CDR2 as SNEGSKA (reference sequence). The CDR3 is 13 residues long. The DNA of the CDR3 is TGCAGTGCTAGAGCCGAGACACCCTATGGCTACACCTTC. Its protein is CSARAETPYGYTF.

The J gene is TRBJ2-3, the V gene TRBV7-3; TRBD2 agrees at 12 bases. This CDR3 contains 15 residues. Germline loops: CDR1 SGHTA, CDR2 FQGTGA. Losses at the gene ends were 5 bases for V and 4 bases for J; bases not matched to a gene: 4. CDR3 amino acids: CASSPLAGGADTQYF. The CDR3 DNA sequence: TGTGCCAGCAGCCCTCTAGCGGGGGGGGCAGATACGCAGTATTTT.

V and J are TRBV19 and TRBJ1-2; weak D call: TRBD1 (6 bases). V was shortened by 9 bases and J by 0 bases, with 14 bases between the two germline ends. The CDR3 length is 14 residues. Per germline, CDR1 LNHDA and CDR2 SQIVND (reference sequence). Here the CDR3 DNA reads TGTGCCAGCCAACCACAGGGCCCTAACTATGGCTACACCTTC. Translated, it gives CASQPQGPNYGYTF.

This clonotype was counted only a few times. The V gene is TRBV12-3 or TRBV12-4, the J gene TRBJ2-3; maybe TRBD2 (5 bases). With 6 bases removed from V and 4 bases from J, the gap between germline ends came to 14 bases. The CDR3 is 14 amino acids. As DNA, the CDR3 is TGTGCCAGCAGCCTAACTAGTTCTCCAGATACGCAGTATTTT. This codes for CASSLTSSPDTQYF.

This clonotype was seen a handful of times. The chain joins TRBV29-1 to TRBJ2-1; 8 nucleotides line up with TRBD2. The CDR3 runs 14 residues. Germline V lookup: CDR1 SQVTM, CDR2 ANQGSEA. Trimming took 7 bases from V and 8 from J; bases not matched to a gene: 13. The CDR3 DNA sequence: TGCAGCGCCACGCCCTGGACTAGCACGGATGAGCAGTTCTTC. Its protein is CSATPWTSTDEQFF.

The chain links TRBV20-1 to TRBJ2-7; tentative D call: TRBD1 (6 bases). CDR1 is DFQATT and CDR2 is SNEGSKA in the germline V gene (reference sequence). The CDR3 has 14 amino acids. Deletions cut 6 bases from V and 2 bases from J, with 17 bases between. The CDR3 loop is CSATRDTTTYEQYF. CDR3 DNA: TGCAGTGCCACCCGGGACACTACTACCTACGAGCAGTACTTC.

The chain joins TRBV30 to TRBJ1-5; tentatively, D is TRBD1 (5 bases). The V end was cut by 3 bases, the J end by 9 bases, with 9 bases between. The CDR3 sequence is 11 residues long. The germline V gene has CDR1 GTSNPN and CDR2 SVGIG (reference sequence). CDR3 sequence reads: CAWRDRGPQHF. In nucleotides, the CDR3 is TGTGCCTGGAGGGATAGGGGGCCCCAGCATTTT.

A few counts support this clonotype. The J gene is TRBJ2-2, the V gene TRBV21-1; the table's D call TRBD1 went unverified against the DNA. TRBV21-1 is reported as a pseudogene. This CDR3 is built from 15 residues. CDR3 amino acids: CASSKEHRATGELFF. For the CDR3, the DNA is TGTGCCAGCAGCAAAGAGCACAGGGCCACCGGGGAGCTGTTTTTT.

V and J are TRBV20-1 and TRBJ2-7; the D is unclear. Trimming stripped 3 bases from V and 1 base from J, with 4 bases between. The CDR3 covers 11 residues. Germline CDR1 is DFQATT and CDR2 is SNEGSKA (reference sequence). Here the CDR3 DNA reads TGCAGTGCTAGCGCGTCCTACGAGCAGTACTTC. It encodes CSASASYEQYF.